What follows are 27 T cell receptor beta chains derived from one specimen sequenced in a study of shared clonotypes between healthy human individuals. Assay: immunoSEQ multiplex PCR; the TCRdb copy retains only in-frame clones and omits some. This table has some 2,500,000 clones, about 90% appearing once. The sequencing sample was made of naive CD4+ T cells from PBMCs. The sample's subset: CD45RA+ positively selected. These TCRs come from a man between 18 and 35 years old in good health. Some clones in this sample may be carry-over from other donors' samples.

The genes are TRBV21-1 and TRBJ1-1; TRBD1 was called by the table and not checked on the DNA. TRBV21-1 is designated a pseudogene. This CDR3 spans 20 amino acids. The CDR3 sequence is CASSKWPPVGRQIMNTEAFF. In nucleotides, the CDR3 is TGTGCCAGCAGCAAATGGCCGCCAGTAGGCCGACAGATTATGAACACTGAAGCTTTCTTT.

V gene TRBV18 combines with J gene TRBJ1-1; D ambiguous. The V end was cut by 1 base, the J end by 0 bases, with 9 bases between. The CDR3 extends over 15 amino acids. The germline gives CDR1 KGHSH, CDR2 LQKENI. The CDR3 protein is CASSPRTELNTEAFF. The CDR3 DNA reads TGTGCCAGCTCACCACGGACGGAATTGAACACTGAAGCTTTCTTT.

This chain connects TRBV27 to TRBJ2-1; D unclear. Per the germline V gene, CDR1 is MNHEY and CDR2 is SMNVEV (reference sequence). Trimming took 8 bases from V and 12 from J, leaving 17 bases between them. The CDR3 covers 12 residues. The CDR3, as DNA: TGTGCCAGCCTTCTATCCCCCAAGGGGCAGTTCTTC. Residues: CASLLSPKGQFF.

The chain is built from TRBV6-5 and TRBJ2-5; 10 bases fit TRBD1. CDR1 and CDR2 from the germline V gene are MNHEY and SVGAGI. Unmatched junction bases numbered 3, after V lost 5 bases and J lost 0 bases. The CDR3 covers 15 residues. CDR3 in amino acids: CASSRQGAYQETQYF. For the CDR3, the DNA is TGTGCCAGCAGTCGACAGGGGGCATACCAAGAGACCCAGTACTTC.

The J gene is TRBJ2-3, the V gene TRBV12-5; the match to TRBD2 covers 13 bases. Germline assignment: CDR1 LGHNT and CDR2 FRNRAP. The V and J ends lost 1 base and 3 bases, in that order; junction bases with no gene match: 7. The CDR3 is made up of 18 amino acids. The chain's CDR3 is CASGLGTSGSWGTDTQYF. The CDR3 nucleotides are TGTGCTAGTGGTTTGGGGACTAGCGGGAGCTGGGGGACAGATACGCAGTATTTT.

The chain links TRBV6-1 to TRBJ2-7; 10 nucleotides align to TRBD1. CDR1 is MNHNS and CDR2 is SASEGT in the germline V gene. CDR3 length: 14 amino acids. The V segment lost 4 bases and the J segment 2 bases; nucleotides outside the gene matches: 2. The CDR3 reads CASSAGQGAYEQYF. Written as DNA, the CDR3 is TGTGCCAGCAGTGCCGGACAGGGGGCCTACGAGCAGTACTTC.

This chain links TRBV6-6 with TRBJ2-5, with 8 bases that match TRBD1. Germline V gene data show CDR1 as MNHNY and CDR2 as SVGAGI (reference sequence). Trimming took 3 bases from V and 4 from J; bases not matched to a gene: 1. This CDR3 spans 13 amino acids. For the CDR3, the DNA is TGTGCCAGCAGTTATGACAGGGGAGAGACCCAGTACTTC. As protein: CASSYDRGETQYF.

This chain uses TRBV21-1 with TRBJ2-4; the D call TRBD2 from the table was never checked on the DNA. TRBV21-1 has pseudogene status. The CDR3 runs to 15 residues. The CDR3 region is CASTHVRVGKNIQYF. The CDR3 nucleotides are TGTGCCAGCACCCATGTTCGGGTTGGCAAAAACATTCAGTACTTC.

The chain links TRBV7-9 to TRBJ2-1; D gene uncertain. The CDR3 sequence is 13 residues long. Germline CDR1 SEHNR, CDR2 FQNEAQ (reference sequence). Trimming removed 2 bases from V and 8 bases from J, with 10 bases in between. As DNA, the CDR3 is TGTGCCAGCAGCTTATCGGGTGGCGATGAGCAGTTCTTC. Protein sequence: CASSLSGGDEQFF. Using reference TRBV7-9 and TRBJ2-1 for the parts outside the CDR3, the full variable domain is DTGVSQNPRHKITKRGQNVTFRCDPISEHNRLYWYRQTLGQGPEFLTYFQNEAQLEKSRLLSDRFSAERPKGSFSTLEIQRTEQGDSAMYLCASSLSGGDEQFFGPGTRLTVL.

V and J are TRBV7-2 and TRBJ2-2, with D hard to call. The V end lost 4 bases, the J end lost 1 base, and 10 bases lay between the germline ends. CDR3 length equals 15 residues. Germline lookup yields CDR1 SGHTA and CDR2 FQGNSA. CDR3 amino acids: CASSYSSQNTGELFF. The CDR3 region has the DNA TGTGCCAGCAGCTATTCGAGTCAGAACACCGGGGAGCTGTTTTTT.

The table lists this clone with a count of one. The V gene is TRBV7-7, the J gene TRBJ2-3, with D possibly matching TRBD2 (5 bases). The CDR3 spans 16 residues. Germline CDR1 and CDR2: SSHAT and FNYEAQ (reference sequence). Trimming took off 5 bases at V and 0 bases at J, with 15 bases between the two ends. Here the CDR3 DNA reads TGTGCCAGCAGCCCACTTCTAGCCACTAGCACAGATACGCAGTATTTT. Translation: CASSPLLATSTDTQYF.

The chain carries TRBV28 and TRBJ2-7, with TRBD2 identical over 16 bases. The CDR3 runs to 17 residues. V lost 10 bases and J lost 0; bases outside the gene matches: 9. Germline CDR1 is MDHEN and CDR2 is SYDVKM. The CDR3 coding sequence is TGTGCCACCCGACCGGGACTAGCGGGAGGGAGCTCCTACGAGCAGTACTTC. Translation: CATRPGLAGGSSYEQYF. The full variable domain, completed using reference TRBV28 and TRBJ2-7, is DVKVTQSSRYLVKRTGEKVFLECVQDMDHENMFWYRQDPGLGLRLIYFSYDVKMKEKGDIPEGYSVSREKKERFSLILESASTNQTSMYLCATRPGLAGGSSYEQYFGPGTRLTVT.

A word on this clone: Relative to the germline gene, one junction end is altered; a read error may explain this. In DNA, the CDR3 is TGCGCCAGCAGTTTGGACACCCGCTCCTACAATGAGCAGTTCTTC. Translation: CASSLDTRSYNEQFF. This chain uses TRBV5-1 with TRBJ2-1, with D possibly TRBD1 on 5 matching bases. CDR1 SGHRS and CDR2 YFSETQ come from the germline V gene. The CDR3 consists of 15 residues.

CDR3 nucleotides: TGTGCCAGCAGCCAAGGAGGGGCCAGGGCTACCAATCAGCCCCAGCATTTT. It specifies CASSQGGARATNQPQHF. The rearrangement links TRBV4-2 to TRBJ1-5; tentative D call: TRBD1 (5 bases). Germline V gives CDR1 LGHNA, CDR2 YNFKEQ. The CDR3 runs to 17 residues. Trimming shortened V by 1 base and J by 3 bases, and 16 bases separated the two germline ends.

This chain links TRBV15 with TRBJ2-5; no firm D call. The CDR3 loop spans 14 amino acids. Trimming cost V 0 bases and J 2 bases, with 7 bases left between them. Germline loops: CDR1 LNHNV, CDR2 YYDKDF (reference sequence). CDR3 sequence (DNA): TGTGCCACCAGCAGAGAGGAGACGCAAGAGACCCAGTACTTC. Translated, it gives CATSREETQETQYF.

The chain carries TRBV14 and TRBJ2-5; no clear D. The V end lost 4 bases, the J end lost 9 bases, and 21 bases lay between the germline ends. Germline CDR1 reads SGHDN; CDR2 reads FVKESK. The CDR3 is made up of 15 amino acids. CDR3 coding DNA: TGTGCCAGCAGCCTGGTCTACACGAACCCCCAGGCCCAGTACTTC. Translated: CASSLVYTNPQAQYF.

The chain employs TRBV2 and TRBJ1-1; 10 bases map to TRBD1. V lost 2 bases, J lost 4 bases, and 4 bases stayed unmatched. This CDR3 comprises 15 residues. Germline CDR1 SNHLY, CDR2 FYNNEI. CDR3 amino acids: CASSERDRGGTEAFF. CDR3 sequence (DNA): TGTGCCAGCAGTGAACGGGACAGGGGAGGCACTGAAGCTTTCTTT.

The gene calls are TRBV30 and TRBJ2-1; 8 positions match TRBD2. Losses at the gene ends were 3 bases for V and 0 bases for J; bases not matched to a gene: 10. Germline V gene data show CDR1 as GTSNPN and CDR2 as SVGIG (reference sequence). The CDR3 sequence is 17 residues long. CDR3 sequence: CAWRATGSGSSYNEQFF. In nucleotides, the CDR3 is TGTGCCTGGAGAGCCACGGGGAGCGGGAGCTCCTACAATGAGCAGTTCTTC. The full variable domain, its missing parts supplied by reference TRBV30 and TRBJ2-1, is SQTIHQWPATLVQPVGSPLSLECTVEGTSNPNLYWYRQAAGRGLQLLFYSVGIGQISSEVPQNLSASRPQDRQFILSSKKLLLSDSGFYLCAWRATGSGSSYNEQFFGPGTRLTVL.

The chain is built from TRBV9 and TRBJ2-3, with TRBD1 identical over 8 bases. J gave up 5 bases and V 3 bases, and 5 bases lay outside the gene matches. Germline-derived CDR1 and CDR2 are SGDLS and YYNGEE. The CDR3 has 14 residues. CDR3 bases: TGTGCCAGCAGCGATGACAGGGGAATAGATACGCAGTATTTT. As protein: CASSDDRGIDTQYF.

The rearrangement links TRBV27 to TRBJ2-2, with D tentatively TRBD1 (7 bases). The V end was cut by 4 bases, the J end by 4 bases, with 16 bases between. Germline CDR1 reads MNHEY; CDR2 reads SMNVEV (reference sequence). This CDR3 region has 16 residues. CDR3 region: CASSSFRGAVTGELFF. CDR3 DNA: TGTGCCAGCAGTTCCTTCAGGGGGGCGGTCACCGGGGAGCTGTTTTTT.

This rearrangement joins TRBV28 to TRBJ2-5; maybe TRBD2 (6 bases). Germline lookup yields CDR1 MDHEN and CDR2 SYDVKM. V was clipped by 6 bases and J by 5 bases, with 16 bases between them. The length of the CDR3 is 14 residues. Here the CDR3 reads CASRTGTARETQYF. The CDR3 nucleotides read TGTGCCAGCAGAACCGGGACTGCCCGTGAGACCCAGTACTTC. Based on the CDR3 plus reference TRBV28 and TRBJ2-5, the full variable domain is DVKVTQSSRYLVKRTGEKVFLECVQDMDHENMFWYRQDPGLGLRLIYFSYDVKMKEKGDIPEGYSVSREKKERFSLILESASTNQTSMYLCASRTGTARETQYFGPGTRLLVL.

The J gene is TRBJ2-7, the V gene TRBV5-8, with 8 bases that match TRBD1. J gave up 3 bases and V 6 bases, and 8 bases lay outside the gene matches. The CDR3 length is 14 residues. Germline V CDR1 and CDR2: SGHTS, YDEGEE. The CDR3 loop reads CASTRQGPGYEQYF. The CDR3 DNA reads TGTGCCAGCACCAGACAGGGGCCCGGCTACGAGCAGTACTTC.

This clone was picked up a small number of times. The chain joins TRBV10-3 to TRBJ1-1; D may be TRBD1 (5 bases). The CDR3 runs 12 residues. V was clipped by 11 bases and J by 4 bases, with 14 bases between them. Germline CDR1 reads ENHRY; CDR2 reads SYGVKD. CDR3 coding DNA: TGTGCCGGAGCCTCGGGGGGCACTGAAGCTTTCTTT. Its protein is CAGASGGTEAFF.

V gene TRBV7-3 combines with J gene TRBJ2-1; tentatively, D is TRBD1 (5 bases). This CDR3 comprises 15 residues. Germline V CDR1 and CDR2: SGHTA, FQGTGA. V was cut by 2 bases and J by 4 bases, with 12 bases left in between. The CDR3 bases are TGTGCCAGCAGCTTAGGTCAGGGCCAGTACAATGAGCAGTTCTTC. Its translation is CASSLGQGQYNEQFF.

The V call is TRBV18, the J call TRBJ2-7; 7 nucleotides line up with TRBD2. V lost 3 bases and J lost 7; bases outside the gene matches: 6. Per the germline V gene, CDR1 is KGHSH and CDR2 is LQKENI. The CDR3 runs to 13 residues. The CDR3: CASSPRLAEEQYF. Here the CDR3 DNA reads TGTGCCAGCTCACCGCGACTAGCCGAAGAGCAGTACTTC.

This rearrangement joins TRBV5-1 to TRBJ1-3; possibly TRBD1 for D (5 bases). Trimming removed 4 bases from V and 0 bases from J, with 14 bases in between. CDR3 size: 16 residues. Germline V gene sequence: CDR1 SGHRS, CDR2 YFSETQ. The CDR3 spells CASSPVGGGSGNTIYF. The CDR3 region has the DNA TGCGCCAGCAGCCCGGTTGGTGGGGGCTCTGGAAACACCATATATTTT.

The chain employs TRBV2 and TRBJ1-2; 7 bases line up with TRBD1. CDR1 SNHLY and CDR2 FYNNEI come from the germline V gene. The CDR3 is 13 residues long. V lost 4 bases and J lost 4; bases outside the gene matches: 3. CDR3: CASSGDSLYGYTF. The CDR3 DNA follows: TGTGCCAGCAGTGGGGACAGCCTCTATGGCTACACCTTC.